This T cell receptor beta chain was identified during a study of human T cells and chemical hapten exposure. The study used a library that attached unique molecular identifiers to individual cDNA molecules. One entry per CDR3 protein, called by TCRdb with MiXCR from the 5' RACE reads. The data hold 110,000 or so distinct CDR3 sequences, with around a fifth observed a single time. This clonotype was picked up a small number of times. The antigen is unknown. Unfractionated whole blood yielded the extracted total RNA. Germline V CDR1 and CDR2: MNHEY, SMNVEV (reference sequence). Trimming left V 5 bases short and J 5 bases short, with 21 bases between. This CDR3 is 16 amino acids long. General observations from the study: Those TCRs sitting above 1 in 1000 frequency stayed the same with DPC sensitization.

This clonotype was sampled from a human donor in good health. The chain recombines TRBV27 with TRBJ2-5; no clear D. The CDR3, as DNA: TGTGCCAGCAGTCCCCGACCGGATGGGCACAGCGAGACCCAGTACTTC. It is translated as CASSPRPDGHSETQYF.